This T cell receptor (beta chain) came from a study of response to subunit inactivated influenza vaccine. TCRdb fed the RT-PCR reads into MiXCR, producing one record per CDR3 protein. The sample has 550,000 to 600,000 distinct CDR3 sequences, 12% seen once. A few counts support this clonotype. CDR1 is KGHSH, CDR2 LQKENI, per germline. This CDR3 has 15 residues. With 2 bases clipped from V and 2 bases from J, the junction kept 5 bases outside the gene matches. The material was PBMCs from blood, obtained on the day of vaccination. This chain links TRBV18 with TRBJ2-7, with 8 positions matching TRBD2. The TCR comes from a man aged 50-59 years who received an inactivated influenza vaccine. The CDR3 loop reads CASSPRSGGAYEQYF. CDR3 DNA: TGTGCCAGCTCACCAAGAAGCGGGGGCGCCTACGAGCAGTACTTC.